What follows are 5 T cell receptor beta chains derived from one specimen sequenced in a study of T cells in Graves' hyperthyroidism and ophthalmopathy. Amplification of TCR beta CDR3 regions was performed using RNA transcripts as template. TCR CDR3 regions were first amplified by RT-PCR with HTBI primers. One entry per CDR3 protein, called by TCRdb with MiXCR from the multiplex PCR reads. Among about half a million distinct CDR3 sequences listed, around 24% were seen once. Sequenced input: blood. These receptors were collected from a woman in her 30s with Graves' ophthalmopathy.

This clonotype was seen ten or more times. This chain joins TRBV4-1 and TRBJ2-7; 7 nucleotides match TRBD1. CDR3 length: 15 amino acids. The V and J ends lost 4 bases and 3 bases, in that order; junction bases with no gene match: 9. Per germline, CDR1 MGHRA and CDR2 YSYEKL. The CDR3 nucleotides are TGCGCCAGCAGCCCGAGATCCGGGACAGACTACGAGCAGTACTTC. Amino acids: CASSPRSGTDYEQYF.

The genes are TRBV6-5 and TRBJ2-7, with D perhaps given as TRBD1 or TRBD2 (6 bases each). V lost 4 bases and J lost 3, with 16 bases in between. The CDR3 runs 15 residues. The germline V gene has CDR1 MNHEY and CDR2 SVGAGI. CDR3 in DNA: TGTGCCAGCAGTTTTGGGGGGCGGCGTCTCTACGAGCAGTACTTC. Translated: CASSFGGRRLYEQYF.

This clonotype was seen a handful of times. The chain couples TRBV28 to TRBJ2-5; 8 bases match TRBD2. CDR3 length: 14 amino acids. V was clipped by 4 bases and J by 5 bases; unmatched bases: 6. The V gene's germline CDR1 is MDHEN and CDR2 SYDVKM. The CDR3 nucleotides are TGTGCCAGCAGTTGGGGACTAGTCGGTGAGACCCAGTACTTC. Translated: CASSWGLVGETQYF.

This clonotype occurred many times. The chain uses TRBV7-2 and TRBJ1-2; D remains unclear. V gave up 1 base and J gave up 4 bases, with 10 bases separating them. The CDR3 consists of 14 residues. Germline CDR1 is SGHTA and CDR2 is FQGNSA. The CDR3 bases are TGTGCCAGCAGCTTAGAGCGGACCTTCTATGGCTACACCTTC. As protein: CASSLERTFYGYTF.

This clonotype has at least ten counts. At one end the junction does not follow the germline gene, possibly because of a read error. The chain carries TRBV5-1 and TRBJ1-1; 7 bases match TRBD1. The CDR3 length is 15 residues. Germline CDR1 and CDR2: SGHRS and YFSETQ. CDR3 residues: CASSLVGQMNTEAFF. The CDR3 bases are TGTGCCAGCAGCTTAGTGGGACAGATGAACACTGAAGCTTTCTTT.